These 11 T cell receptor beta chains were sequenced from one sample in a study of cytomegalovirus exposure and HLA in healthy donors. The PCR employed 60 Vbeta primers together with 13 Jbeta primers. Some clones are missing from TCRdb's copy, which holds only in-frame ones; the method was immunoSEQ multiplex PCR. Among over 150,000 clones, over 70% were seen once, and the ten largest hold roughly 7%. Sequencing used PBMCs. The receptor set was obtained from a male donor in good health and CMV-seropositive.

This clone has more than one count but fewer than ten. The chain links TRBV19 to TRBJ2-1; 7 bases fit TRBD1. Germline loops: CDR1 LNHDA, CDR2 SQIVND (reference sequence). This CDR3 comprises 17 residues. The V gene end was trimmed by 4 bases and the J gene end by 5 bases; junction bases not matched to a gene: 14. The chain's CDR3 is CASSTDTRDSINNEQFF. The DNA for the CDR3 is TGTGCCAGTAGTACGGATACCCGGGACAGCATCAACAATGAGCAGTTCTTC. Combining the CDR3 with reference TRBV19 and TRBJ2-1 gives the whole variable domain DGGITQSPKYLFRKEGQNVTLSCEQNLNHDAMYWYRQDPGQGLRLIYYSQIVNDFQKGDIAEGYSVSREKKESFPLTVTSAQKNPTAFYLCASSTDTRDSINNEQFFGPGTRLTVL.

There are a few counts of this clone. V gene TRBV5-6 combines with J gene TRBJ1-2, with a tentative D call TRBD1 (5 bases). Deletions cut 4 bases from V and 3 bases from J, with 19 bases between. Germline V gives CDR1 SGHDT, CDR2 YYEEEE. There are 16 residues in the CDR3. The CDR3 here is CASSPADSRNHYGYTF. CDR3 coding DNA: TGTGCCAGCAGCCCCGCTGACAGTCGAAACCACTATGGCTACACCTTC.

This clone was observed a few times. The V call is TRBV5-5, the J call TRBJ1-6, with a weak D call TRBD1 (6 bases). The V gene lost 3 bases and the J gene lost 9 bases, with 13 bases spanning the gap. Germline CDR1 SGHKS, CDR2 YYEKEE (reference sequence). The CDR3 sequence is 14 residues long. The CDR3 coding sequence is TGTGCCAGCAGCTGGGTCCAGGGGACTTCACCCCTCCACTTT. It yields the protein CASSWVQGTSPLHF.

The J gene is TRBJ1-1, the V gene TRBV7-9; perhaps TRBD1 as D (5 bases). The CDR3 runs 16 residues. Trimming pared 4 bases from V and 4 bases from J, leaving 19 bases between. Germline V gene data show CDR1 as SEHNR and CDR2 as FQNEAQ (reference sequence). The CDR3 protein is CASSSLGGDQSTEAFF. The CDR3 nucleotides are TGTGCCAGCAGCTCCCTGGGAGGGGACCAGTCCACTGAAGCTTTCTTT.

V is TRBV28 and J is TRBJ1-4; the D is unclear. Trimming stripped 6 bases from V and 4 bases from J, with 12 bases between. The CDR3 is made up of 14 amino acids. CDR1 is MDHEN, CDR2 SYDVKM, per germline. The CDR3 DNA is TGTGCCAGCAGAACTGGGAGACTTAATGAAAAACTGTTTTTT. Translating gives CASRTGRLNEKLFF. The full variable domain, completed using reference TRBV28 and TRBJ1-4, is DVKVTQSSRYLVKRTGEKVFLECVQDMDHENMFWYRQDPGLGLRLIYFSYDVKMKEKGDIPEGYSVSREKKERFSLILESASTNQTSMYLCASRTGRLNEKLFFGSGTQLSVL.

The V gene is TRBV6-1, the J gene TRBJ1-2, with 12 nucleotides matching TRBD1. After removal of 4 bases from V and 5 bases from J, the junction contained 8 bases not matched to a gene. The CDR3 contains 16 residues. Germline-derived CDR1 and CDR2 are MNHNS and SASEGT. The CDR3, as DNA: TGTGCCAGCAGTGCCGGGACAGGGGGCGTCCTATATGGCTACACCTTC. Amino acid sequence: CASSAGTGGVLYGYTF.

The V gene is TRBV27, the J gene TRBJ2-5; weak D call: TRBD1 (6 bases). V was cut by 2 bases and J by 5 bases, with 12 bases left in between. The germline CDR1 and CDR2 sequences are MNHEY and SMNVEV (reference sequence). CDR3 length: 14 residues. In DNA, the CDR3 is TGTGCCAGCAGTTTACAGGGGTCGTGGGAGACCCAGTACTTC. It codes for CASSLQGSWETQYF.

The chain uses TRBV9 and TRBJ1-1; D unresolved. The V end lost 0 bases, the J end lost 5 bases, and 11 bases lay between the germline ends. Germline V CDR1 and CDR2: SGDLS, YYNGEE. This CDR3 region has 14 residues. Here the CDR3 DNA reads TGTGCCAGCAGCGTAGCTACGGGGAGTACTGAAGCTTTCTTT. Its translation: CASSVATGSTEAFF.

This chain joins TRBV7-2 and TRBJ2-7; 7 bases match TRBD1. Trimming took 4 bases from V and 2 from J; bases not matched to a gene: 2. This CDR3 spans 13 amino acids. From germline, CDR1 is SGHTA and CDR2 FQGNSA. The DNA of the CDR3 is TGTGCCAGCAGCTGGACAGGTACCTACGAGCAGTACTTC. Its protein product is CASSWTGTYEQYF.

In this sample, this clone turned up a few times. V and J are TRBV30 and TRBJ1-6; the match to TRBD1 covers 11 bases. The CDR3 length is 14 residues. With V trimmed by 4 bases and J by 7 bases, 3 bases remained unmatched. Germline loops: CDR1 GTSNPN, CDR2 SVGIG (reference sequence). For the CDR3, the DNA is TGTGCCTGGAAAGGGACAGGGGGAAATTCACCCCTCCACTTT. Encoded protein: CAWKGTGGNSPLHF.

The chain couples TRBV6-5 to TRBJ1-5; possible D gene TRBD1, 5 bases. The CDR3 is 15 amino acids. V was shortened by 9 bases and J by 6 bases, with 21 bases between the two germline ends. In germline, CDR1 is MNHEY, CDR2 SVGAGI. In DNA, the CDR3 is TGTGCCAGTGGGGTTGGGGGTCGGAGGGGTCAGCCCCAGCATTTT. It translates to CASGVGGRRGQPQHF.